Presented here are 4 T cell receptor beta chains from one specimen sequenced in a study of T-cell reconstitution after alpha-beta-depleted transplantation in children. Unique molecular identifiers were incorporated when the TCRbeta library was constructed. A single record per CDR3 protein comes from TCRdb applying MiXCR to the PCR reads. Of 450,000 to 600,000 distinct CDR3 sequences in the sample, 13% were seen once. This specimen was PBMCs, mostly from graft donor cells, taken 360 days after TCRalphabeta/CD19-depleted stem cell transplant. These receptors all stem from a male patient younger than 18 who had a stem cell transplant for acute myeloid leukemia, so the T cells may come from the graft donor.

This clonotype has a handful of counts. The chain combines TRBV29-1 with TRBJ1-1; 7 bases map to TRBD1. This CDR3 has 13 residues. Germline V lookup: CDR1 SQVTM, CDR2 ANQGSEA. CDR3 bases: TGCAGTGGGGACAGTTTTGGGAACACTGAAGCTTTCTTT. Amino acids: CSGDSFGNTEAFF.

This clonotype occurred many times. The DNA of the CDR3 is TGCGCCAGCAGCTTGGCTAGCGGGAGCTACAATGAGCAGTTCTTC. This translates into CASSLASGSYNEQFF. This chain connects TRBV5-1 to TRBJ2-1, with 10 bases lining up with TRBD2. With 0 bases clipped from V and 3 bases from J, the junction kept 0 bases outside the gene matches. Germline CDR1 is SGHRS and CDR2 is YFSETQ. The CDR3 is 15 residues long.

The V and J genes are TRBV6-2 or TRBV6-3 and TRBJ1-1; D is undetermined. The V end lost 6 bases, the J end lost 1 base, and 12 bases lay between the germline ends. The CDR3 is 14 amino acids. CDR1 is MNHEY and CDR2 is SVGEGT in the germline V gene. CDR3 sequence: CASSLRWRNTEAFF. CDR3 DNA: TGTGCCAGCAGCCTCCGTTGGCGGAACACTGAAGCTTTCTTT.

This clonotype was seen repeatedly, ten times or more. The V gene is TRBV27, the J gene TRBJ2-2; weak D call: TRBD1 (5 bases). Trimming took off 2 bases at V and 13 bases at J, with 11 bases between the two ends. CDR1 and CDR2 (germline): MNHEY, SMNVEV (reference sequence). CDR3 length equals 12 residues. The CDR3 DNA follows: TGTGCCAGCAGTTTAATGCAGGGAAGGCTGTTTTTT. Protein sequence: CASSLMQGRLFF.